The next 25 T cell receptor beta chains were all read from a single sample in a study of radiation and T cells in renal cell carcinoma. Specified time point: blood 2 weeks post-SBRT. Documented treatment: 15 Gy SBRT to primary tumor, nephrectomy 4 weeks later. Data came from immunoSEQ multiplex PCR; TCRdb stores just in-frame clones and leaves some out. The sample has some 120,000 clones; more than 80% are singletons. This specimen consisted of blood, obtained from a patient whose treatment included radiotherapy and nephrectomy. These receptors all stem from a woman in her sixties or seventies with renal cell carcinoma.

This chain uses TRBV9 with TRBJ2-7; maybe TRBD1 (6 bases). Germline assignment: CDR1 SGDLS and CDR2 YYNGEE. The CDR3 is 15 amino acids. V was trimmed by 0 bases and J by 3 bases, leaving 13 bases between them. The CDR3 DNA is TGTGCCAGCAGCGTAGGTGAAGGGGGTGGCTACGAGCAGTACTTC. It specifies CASSVGEGGGYEQYF.

The chain recombines TRBV4-1 with TRBJ2-3; D perhaps matches TRBD2 (7 bases). Trimming took off 4 bases at V and 8 bases at J, with 19 bases between the two ends. This CDR3 comprises 15 residues. Germline V gene sequence: CDR1 MGHRA, CDR2 YSYEKL. The CDR3 sequence: CASSPLGGGGGTQYF. The CDR3 DNA is TGCGCCAGCAGCCCTTTGGGAGGGGGGGGAGGTACGCAGTATTTT.

The chain couples TRBV30 to TRBJ2-5; TRBD1 matches 10 bases. V lost 5 bases, J lost 4 bases, and 13 bases stayed unmatched. In germline, CDR1 is GTSNPN, CDR2 SVGIG (reference sequence). This CDR3 comprises 16 residues. CDR3 nucleotide sequence: TGTGCCTGGGAGAAGGGCCGGACAGGGGGGAGAGAGACCCAGTACTTC. Translating it yields CAWEKGRTGGRETQYF.

The genes are TRBV6-1 and TRBJ2-5; possibly TRBD2 for D (5 bases). The ends were cut back, 10 bases at V and 5 bases at J, with 20 bases in the middle. Germline CDR1 is MNHNS and CDR2 is SASEGT. The CDR3 totals 14 residues. CDR3 sequence: CATLSGSLQETQYF. CDR3 nucleotide sequence: TGTGCCACTCTGTCGGGGTCCCTACAGGAGACCCAGTACTTC.

The chain links TRBV27 to TRBJ1-6; D is uncertain. The germline V gene encodes CDR1 MNHEY and CDR2 SMNVEV (reference sequence). Trimming took 2 bases from V and 1 from J, leaving 6 bases between them. The CDR3 length is 15 residues. The DNA of the CDR3 is TGTGCCAGCAGTTTAACTGATTCCTATAATTCACCCCTCCACTTT. It translates to CASSLTDSYNSPLHF.

J is TRBJ1-1 and V is TRBV28; tentative D call: TRBD1 (6 bases). Germline V lookup: CDR1 MDHEN, CDR2 SYDVKM. Trimming left V 3 bases short and J 0 bases short, with 11 bases between. The CDR3 has 15 residues. CDR3 nucleotides: TGTGCCAGCAGTTTCCAACAGGGAATGAACACTGAAGCTTTCTTT. Residues: CASSFQQGMNTEAFF.

The chain combines TRBV29-1 with TRBJ2-7; 11 bases are shared with TRBD1. CDR1 is SQVTM and CDR2 is ANQGSEA in the germline V gene. With 4 bases clipped from V and 6 bases from J, the junction kept 2 bases outside the gene matches. CDR3 length: 12 amino acids. The CDR3 region is CSVAGTGGEQYF. The CDR3, as DNA: TGCAGCGTTGCCGGGACAGGGGGCGAGCAGTACTTC.

The rearrangement links TRBV6-5 to TRBJ2-1; D is unclear. Per germline, CDR1 MNHEY and CDR2 SVGAGI. CDR3 length: 13 amino acids. V gave up 5 bases and J gave up 3 bases, with 8 bases separating them. The CDR3 DNA reads TGTGCCAGCAGTCGCACAGACTACAATGAGCAGTTCTTC. Translated, it gives CASSRTDYNEQFF.

The chain employs TRBV5-1 and TRBJ1-2, with no clear D. CDR1 and CDR2 (germline): SGHRS, YFSETQ. The CDR3 is made up of 13 amino acids. Deletions cut 2 bases from V and 3 bases from J, with 8 bases between. The CDR3 reads CASSFDGDYGYTF. The CDR3 nucleotides are TGCGCCAGCAGCTTTGACGGTGACTATGGCTACACCTTC.

The chain is built from TRBV7-9 and TRBJ1-2, with 9 bases lining up with TRBD1. Trimming took 5 bases from V and 2 from J; bases not matched to a gene: 15. The CDR3 has 18 residues. Germline V gives CDR1 SEHNR, CDR2 FQNEAQ (reference sequence). CDR3 region: CASSPWWDRVLGNYGYTF. CDR3 nucleotides: TGTGCCAGCAGCCCCTGGTGGGACAGGGTCTTAGGGAACTATGGCTACACCTTC.

This clone came up a few times. V is TRBV7-2 and J is TRBJ2-7, with 8 bases aligning to TRBD2. J gave up 7 bases and V 5 bases, and 10 bases lay outside the gene matches. Germline values: CDR1 SGHTA, CDR2 FQGNSA. This CDR3 spans 14 amino acids. CDR3 bases: TGTGCCAGCAGCCTAGGAGCGGGAGTGGGAGAGCAGTACTTC. Translated, it gives CASSLGAGVGEQYF.

The gene calls are TRBV15 and TRBJ2-5; 9 bases align to TRBD2. Germline CDR1 and CDR2: LNHNV and YYDKDF (reference sequence). This CDR3 region has 16 residues. J was trimmed by 4 bases and V by 1 base; bases with no gene match: 7. CDR3 bases: TGTGCCACCAGCAGAGTGGTTAGCGGGGGCGGAGAGACCCAGTACTTC. Translated: CATSRVVSGGGETQYF.

This chain joins TRBV27 and TRBJ2-7, with 7 bases aligning to TRBD1. Germline lookup yields CDR1 MNHEY and CDR2 SMNVEV (reference sequence). J gave up 2 bases and V 0 bases, and 4 bases lay outside the gene matches. The CDR3 length is 15 residues. CDR3 region: CASSLSAQGPYEQYF. CDR3 nucleotide sequence: TGTGCCAGCAGTTTATCGGCACAGGGGCCCTACGAGCAGTACTTC.

The genes are TRBV6-6 and TRBJ1-6; D is uncertain. Trimming cost V 11 bases and J 9 bases, with 17 bases left between them. The germline V gene encodes CDR1 MNHNY and CDR2 SVGAGI (reference sequence). CDR3 length: 13 residues. The CDR3 spells CAVLLGPSSPLHF. CDR3 coding DNA: TGTGCCGTCCTTTTGGGCCCGAGTTCACCCCTCCACTTT.

The chain combines TRBV6-5 with TRBJ2-1; D gene uncertain. The germline CDR1 and CDR2 sequences are MNHEY and SVGAGI. This CDR3 region has 13 residues. Trimming removed 0 bases from V and 8 bases from J, with 8 bases in between. DNA of the CDR3: TGTGCCAGCAGTTACTCGAATGGCTATGAGCAGTTCTTC. Translation: CASSYSNGYEQFF.

The gene calls are TRBV27 and TRBJ2-7; D is ambiguous. Germline V gene sequence: CDR1 MNHEY, CDR2 SMNVEV (reference sequence). This CDR3 is 12 amino acids long. Trimming took 4 bases from V and 0 from J, leaving 4 bases between them. The CDR3 region is CASSSLSYEQYF. CDR3 coding DNA: TGTGCCAGCAGTTCGCTCTCCTACGAGCAGTACTTC.

The sample holds a few counts of this clone. The V call is TRBV10-1, the J call TRBJ1-5; possibly TRBD1 for D (6 bases). The CDR3 has 13 residues. Germline V gene data show CDR1 as WNHNN and CDR2 as SYGVQD (reference sequence). V was clipped by 8 bases and J by 7 bases, with 15 bases between them. CDR3 amino acids: CASARTEEQPQHF. CDR3 sequence (DNA): TGCGCCAGCGCTCGGACAGAGGAGCAGCCCCAGCATTTT.

This chain connects TRBV5-1 to TRBJ1-4; D gene ambiguous. The V end lost 0 bases, the J end lost 5 bases, and 8 bases lay between the germline ends. Per the germline V gene, CDR1 is SGHRS and CDR2 is YFSETQ. The CDR3 sequence is 14 residues long. The CDR3 nucleotides read TGCGCCAGCAGCTTGGAGTGGTCAAATGAAAAACTGTTTTTT. It translates to CASSLEWSNEKLFF.

The chain carries TRBV7-9 and TRBJ2-1, with D unresolved. With 1 base removed from V and 4 bases from J, the gap between germline ends came to 11 bases. Germline values: CDR1 SEHNR, CDR2 FQNEAQ (reference sequence). The CDR3 sequence is 15 residues long. CDR3 loop: CASSLGRGSYNEQFF. The CDR3 nucleotides read TGTGCCAGCAGCTTAGGCCGAGGTTCTTACAATGAGCAGTTCTTC.

V is TRBV6-6 and J is TRBJ1-5, with unresolved D. Germline V gene sequence: CDR1 MNHNY, CDR2 SVGAGI (reference sequence). The V gene lost 5 bases and the J gene lost 0 bases, with 11 bases spanning the gap. This CDR3 has 15 residues. The CDR3 sequence is CASSQVGNSNQPQHF. The CDR3 DNA is TGTGCCAGCAGTCAGGTGGGGAATAGCAATCAGCCCCAGCATTTT.

The chain is built from TRBV6-5 and TRBJ2-3; maybe TRBD2 (6 bases). V was pared by 10 bases and J by 3 bases, with 14 bases between. CDR3 length equals 13 residues. Germline V gives CDR1 MNHEY, CDR2 SVGAGI. The CDR3 DNA reads as TGTGCCACCGTTGGGGGGTGGACAGATACGCAGTATTTT. Translation gives CATVGGWTDTQYF.

V is TRBV19 and J is TRBJ2-6; possible D gene TRBD1, 5 bases. The CDR3 spans 17 residues. V was shortened by 3 bases and J by 0 bases, with 12 bases between the two germline ends. The germline V gene has CDR1 LNHDA and CDR2 SQIVND (reference sequence). The CDR3 DNA reads as TGTGCCAGTAGTATGGTAGGGGCGGTCTCTGGGGCCAACGTCCTGACTTTC. This sequence encodes CASSMVGAVSGANVLTF.

This clone came up a few times. The V call is TRBV25-1, the J call TRBJ1-1; D is unresolved. This CDR3 has 13 amino acids. The V end lost 0 bases, the J end lost 6 bases, and 8 bases lay between the germline ends. Germline V gene data show CDR1 as MGHDK and CDR2 as SYGVNS. The CDR3 reads CASSEYRGAEAFF. The CDR3 DNA is TGTGCCAGCAGTGAATATCGGGGAGCTGAAGCTTTCTTT.

This clone was counted a few times. This rearrangement joins TRBV7-2 to TRBJ1-5, with D unresolved. The germline V gene encodes CDR1 SGHTA and CDR2 FQGNSA. CDR3 size: 15 residues. The V and J ends lost 5 bases and 0 bases respectively, with 11 bases between them. The CDR3 here is CASSRRSASNQPQHF. CDR3 bases: TGTGCCAGCAGCCGCAGGTCCGCTAGCAATCAGCCCCAGCATTTT.

This clone appeared a few times. This CDR3 is also generated by other DNA sequences in the sample. The J gene is TRBJ2-7, the V gene TRBV5-4; the D call may be TRBD1 or TRBD2 (5 bases each). CDR3 length: 12 amino acids. Germline CDR1 SGHNT, CDR2 YYREEE (reference sequence). V lost 3 bases and J 1 base, leaving 5 bases between the germline ends. Written as DNA, the CDR3 is TGTGCCAGCAGCTGGGGGTCCTACGAGCAGTACTTC. Protein sequence: CASSWGSYEQYF. Full variable domain (remainder filled in from reference TRBV5-4 and TRBJ2-7): ETGVTQSPTHLIKTRGQQVTLRCSSQSGHNTVSWYQQALGQGPQFIFQYYREEENGRGNFPPRFSGLQFPNYSSELNVNALELDDSALYLCASSWGSYEQYFGPGTRLTVT.